A selection of T cell receptor beta chains follows, all from one sample in a study of vaccination and CD4 T cells after COVID-19. TCRdb fed the PCR reads into MiXCR, producing one record per CDR3 protein. The repertoire holds approximately 12,000 distinct CDR3 sequences, with 20% as singletons. These TCRs' antigens remain unknown. The specimen comprised CD4+ T cells from blood, cultured in vitro, sampled before SARS-CoV-2 vaccination. These receptor sequences come from a human donor who received a COVID-19 vaccine. Both conserved end residues are part of each CDR3. D genes are given only for firm matches. Clone size is given for some rows only: seen once, a few or many times, or a class if the clone is expanded.

clone_size,v_call,d_call,j_call,cdr3_nt,cdr3_aa
medium-sized,TRBV7-8,TRBD1,TRBJ1-6,TGTGCCAGCAGTTTTATTCTGGGACAGGGGAATTCACCCCTCCACTTT,CASSFILGQGNSPLHF
.,TRBV19,TRBD1,TRBJ2-7,TGTGCCAGTAGTATAGGGGACAGGGGCAACGAGCAGTACTTC,CASSIGDRGNEQYF
few,TRBV6-1,TRBD1,TRBJ2-7,TGTGCCAGCAGTGACAGGGGGCGCTTCGACGAGCAGTACTTC,CASSDRGRFDEQYF
.,TRBV10-3,.,TRBJ1-4,TGTGCCATCAGTGACGTGGCAGGGCAAGGGGAAAAACTGTTTTTT,CAISDVAGQGEKLFF
.,TRBV7-6,TRBD1,TRBJ1-4,TGTGCCAGCAGCCAGGGGCGGACAGGGGTTAATGAAAAACTGTTTTTT,CASSQGRTGVNEKLFF
few,TRBV5-1,TRBD1,TRBJ2-7,TGCGCCAGCAGCCGGGGGACAGGCTACGAGCAGTACTTC,CASSRGTGYEQYF
few,TRBV20-1,TRBD2,TRBJ2-1,TGCAGTGCTAGACTAGCGGGATTCTACAATGAGCAGTTCTTC,CSARLAGFYNEQFF
medium-sized,TRBV15,.,TRBJ1-6,TGTGCCACCAGCGGGATGACGGATGCACCCCTCCACTTT,CATSGMTDAPLHF
.,TRBV20-1,.,TRBJ2-5,TGCAGTGCTAGAGAAGAAGCTAGCATCTGGTCCCAGTACTTC,CSAREEASIWSQYF
.,TRBV2,.,TRBJ1-1,TGTGCCAGCAAAGGGGATAGAGTTGAAGCTTTCTTT,CASKGDRVEAFF
few,TRBV24-1,.,TRBJ2-1,TGTGCCACCGGCAGGGGAAATTACAATGAGCAGTTCTTC,CATGRGNYNEQFF
.,TRBV2,.,TRBJ2-7,TGTGCCAGCAGTGAGGCGGGGCGCTACGAGCAGTACTTC,CASSEAGRYEQYF
few,TRBV6-1,TRBD1,TRBJ1-2,TGTGCCAGCAGGGGCCGGGACAGGGCCGTCCCTTCCACCGAACACCCTTATGGCTACACCTTC,CASRGRDRAVPSTEHPYGYTF
few,TRBV20-1,.,TRBJ1-2,TGCAGTGCTAGAGGTCCCGGGAGCTACACCTTC,CSARGPGSYTF
few,TRBV6-5,.,TRBJ1-2,TGTGCCAGCAGTTTGGGCCTCCTCGTAAGCTGGGATGGCTACACCTTC,CASSLGLLVSWDGYTF
.,TRBV28,.,TRBJ1-1,TGTGCCAGCAGTTTACTCAGTGGCGGAGGAGCTTTCTTT,CASSLLSGGGAFF
.,TRBV19,TRBD2,TRBJ2-3,TGTGCCAGTAGTATAGGGGGACTAGCGGGGGCTGGGGATACGCAGTATTTT,CASSIGGLAGAGDTQYF
.,TRBV4-2,.,TRBJ1-1,TGTGCCAGCAGCCAAGAACTGGGCAGGAACACTGAAGCTTTCTTT,CASSQELGRNTEAFF
few,TRBV6-1,TRBD1,TRBJ1-5,TGTGCCAGCAGCGTAACTTACACAGGGGATCAGCCCCAGCATTTT,CASSVTYTGDQPQHF
.,TRBV10-3,TRBD1,TRBJ2-2,TGTGCCATCAGTGAGTCGACAGGGGTGAGCACCGGGGAGCTGTTTTTT,CAISESTGVSTGELFF
few,TRBV6-5,.,TRBJ1-5,TGTGCCAGCAGTTACCATGGGAGGTCTCAGCCCCAGCATTTT,CASSYHGRSQPQHF
few,TRBV15,TRBD1,TRBJ1-2,TGTGCCACCAGCAGAGAAGGCGGACAGGGGGGCTATGGCTACACCTTC,CATSREGGQGGYGYTF
.,TRBV4-1,.,TRBJ2-3,TGCGCCAGCTCACACATCCACACAGATACGCAGTATTTT,CASSHIHTDTQYF
medium-sized,TRBV27,.,TRBJ1-2,TGTGCCAGCAGCTCGGGAGCTAACTATGGCTACACCTTC,CASSSGANYGYTF
few,TRBV19,.,TRBJ1-1,TGTGCCAGTAGTTCCATGCCCCCAGGGATGTCAGAAACTGAAGCTTTCTTT,CASSSMPPGMSETEAFF
.,TRBV9,TRBD2,TRBJ2-3,TGTGCCAGCAGCACGGGACTAGCGGGCGCCACAGATACGCAGTATTTT,CASSTGLAGATDTQYF
.,TRBV5-4,TRBD1,TRBJ1-4,TGTGCCAGCAGCTTGAACAGGGGAAAACTGTTTTTT,CASSLNRGKLFF
.,TRBV2,.,TRBJ1-5,TGTGCCAGCGCCGCCGGGAATCAGCCCCAGCATTTT,CASAAGNQPQHF
.,TRBV6-1,.,TRBJ2-5,TGTGCCAGCAGAAATCGGCTAGTCCAAGAGACCCAGTACTTC,CASRNRLVQETQYF
.,TRBV12-3/TRBV12-4,.,TRBJ1-3,TGTGCCAGCCTGAGATCAGCTGGAAACACCATATATTTT,CASLRSAGNTIYF
.,TRBV5-6,.,TRBJ2-3,TGTGCCAGCAGCTTGATCGTGAGCACAGATACGCAGTATTTT,CASSLIVSTDTQYF
.,TRBV6-1,.,TRBJ1-1,TGTGCCAGCAGTACCCCGAACGAAAGTGAAGCTTTCTTT,CASSTPNESEAFF
.,TRBV12-3/TRBV12-4,.,TRBJ2-1,TGTGCCAGCAGTTCGCAGGGTCGGAATGAGCAGTTCTTC,CASSSQGRNEQFF
.,TRBV4-1,TRBD2,TRBJ2-3,TGCGCCAGCAGCCAACCTACTCTACGACTAGCGGGGGGGGCTTCTAGCACAGATACGCAGTATTTT,CASSQPTLRLAGGASSTDTQYF
once,TRBV5-1,TRBD1,TRBJ2-5,TGCGCCAGCAACCTTAAGACAGGGGGAACAGAGACCCAGTACTTC,CASNLKTGGTETQYF
.,TRBV5-8,TRBD1,TRBJ1-6,TGTGCCAGCAGCCGCGGACAGGGCAACAATTCACCCCTCCACTTT,CASSRGQGNNSPLHF
.,TRBV6-1,.,TRBJ2-3,TGTGCCAGCAGTGAACCGGGCTCCAGCACAGATACGCAGTATTTT,CASSEPGSSTDTQYF
few,TRBV12-3/TRBV12-4,.,TRBJ2-5,TGTGCCAGCAGTTTAACGACAGTCCAAGAGACCCAGTACTTC,CASSLTTVQETQYF
few,TRBV12-3/TRBV12-4,TRBD1,TRBJ2-7,TGTGCCAGCAGTACAGGGGGCATTACGGACGAGCAGTACTTC,CASSTGGITDEQYF
.,TRBV11-3,TRBD1,TRBJ2-1,TGTGCCAGCAGCCGCTCGCAGGGGGTACAGAGCTCCTACAATGAGCAGTTCTTC,CASSRSQGVQSSYNEQFF
medium-sized,TRBV24-1,.,TRBJ1-1,TGTGCCACCAGTGCCCGAGATGAGGCTGAAGCTTTCTTT,CATSARDEAEAFF
few,TRBV11-2,TRBD2,TRBJ2-3,TGTGCCAGCAGCTTAGGATATTGGGGGGGAGCAGATACGCAGTATTTT,CASSLGYWGGADTQYF
few,TRBV23-1,.,TRBJ2-1,TGCGCCAGCAGTCAATCGGATAAGGGTCCCTTTTCCTACAATGAGCAGTTCTTC,CASSQSDKGPFSYNEQFF
few,TRBV2,.,TRBJ2-2,TGTGCCAGCAGTGGCCAGGCGGCCGGGGAGCTGTTTTTT,CASSGQAAGELFF
few,TRBV20-1,TRBD2,TRBJ2-3,TGCAGTGCCGGGACTAGCGGTCTTTCTAGCACAGATACGCAGTATTTT,CSAGTSGLSSTDTQYF
.,TRBV19,.,TRBJ2-2,TGTGCCAGTAGTATGTCAGGAGTTAATCTCAACACCGGGGAGCTGTTTTTT,CASSMSGVNLNTGELFF